A single sample is the source of the 6 T cell receptor beta chains below, sequenced in a study of T-cell reconstitution after alpha-beta-depleted transplantation in children. Preparing the TCRbeta library involved the use of unique molecular identifiers. TCRdb itself ran the PCR reads through MiXCR, one entry per CDR3 protein. In the table there are some 240,000 distinct CDR3 sequences, around 9.7% of which are singletons. The sample was PBMCs from the stem cell graft donor, taken from the stem cell graft. Every receptor here comes from a human donor who donated a stem cell graft to a child with SCID.

This clonotype was detected only a few times. The V gene is TRBV29-1, the J gene TRBJ1-2; no reliable D call. The CDR3 consists of 10 residues. The germline V gene encodes CDR1 SQVTM and CDR2 ANQGSEA. Trimming stripped 3 bases from V and 8 bases from J, with 7 bases between. The CDR3 protein is CSVDSYGYTF. The CDR3 DNA sequence: TGCAGCGTTGACAGCTACGGCTACACCTTC.

This clonotype was recorded many times. The rearrangement links TRBV5-1 to TRBJ2-2, with 7 bases identical to TRBD2. Trimming took 2 bases from V and 3 from J; bases not matched to a gene: 7. The germline V gene encodes CDR1 SGHRS and CDR2 YFSETQ. The CDR3 has 16 amino acids. CDR3 region: CASSLALAAYTGELFF. In DNA form, the CDR3 reads TGCGCCAGCAGCTTAGCCCTAGCGGCATACACCGGGGAGCTGTTTTTT.

This clonotype was seen at least ten times. The genes are TRBV12-3 or TRBV12-4 and TRBJ2-3, with 7 nucleotides matching TRBD2. The trim removed 3 bases at V and 11 bases at J, leaving 14 bases unmatched. CDR3 size: 15 residues. CDR3 sequence: CASSFVGGGASVQYF. Here the CDR3 DNA reads TGTGCCAGCAGTTTCGTCGGCGGGGGAGCCTCTGTGCAGTATTTT.

For this clonotype: This clone may be a read error of a much larger clone one base away. J is TRBJ2-3 and V is TRBV4-2; TRBD2 matches 7 bases. The CDR3 covers 16 residues. Per germline, CDR1 LGHNA and CDR2 YNFKEQ. The CDR3: CASSPGAGLSTDTQSF. As DNA, the CDR3 is TGTGCCAGCAGCCCGGGAGCGGGACTCAGCACAGATACGCAGTCTTTT.

This clonotype has ten or more counts. The rearrangement joins TRBV19 to TRBJ2-3, with unresolved D. Trimming took off 8 bases at V and 2 bases at J, with 8 bases between the two ends. Per the germline V gene, CDR1 is LNHDA and CDR2 is SQIVND (reference sequence). CDR3 length: 12 residues. The CDR3: CASAPSTDTQYF. In DNA, the CDR3 is TGTGCCAGTGCGCCGTCCACAGATACGCAGTATTTT.

This clonotype occurred many times. The V gene is TRBV20-1, the J gene TRBJ1-5; D might be TRBD1 (5 bases). This CDR3 is 13 amino acids long. Trimming stripped 2 bases from V and 7 bases from J, with 12 bases between. Germline CDR1 DFQATT, CDR2 SNEGSKA (reference sequence). The CDR3 nucleotides are TGCAGTGCTAGACCTGACAGCGCACAGCCCCAGCATTTT. As protein: CSARPDSAQPQHF.